The 2 T cell receptor beta chains given below trace back to one sample, sequenced in a study of Graves' ophthalmopathy and Graves' hyperthyroidism. CDR3 regions of TCR beta were amplified from RNA transcripts. An initial RT-PCR round employing HTBI primers preceded a second-round multiplex PCR. MiXCR was run by TCRdb on the multiplex PCR reads, yielding one entry per CDR3 protein. The sample includes some 1.1 million distinct CDR3 sequences, about 40% seen only once; the top ten take over 8.5%. Sequencing was carried out using peripheral blood or thyroid tissue (not recorded which). The receptors were sampled from an adult man with Graves' hyperthyroidism.

The chain links TRBV7-9 to TRBJ2-7, with D maybe TRBD2 (6 bases). The V end was cut by 8 bases, the J end by 3 bases, with 11 bases between. The CDR3 consists of 12 residues. CDR1 is SEHNR, CDR2 FQNEAQ, per germline (reference sequence). CDR3 region: CASGGSFYEQYF. The CDR3 region has the DNA TGTGCCAGCGGGGGGTCTTTCTACGAGCAGTACTTC.

Many counts were recorded for this clonotype. The V call is TRBV10-3, the J call TRBJ1-6, with 11 bases identical to TRBD1. Germline CDR1 ENHRY, CDR2 SYGVKD. The junction had 5 bases not matched to a gene; V was cut back by 3 bases and J by 7 bases. The CDR3 consists of 16 residues. In DNA, the CDR3 is TGTGCCATCAGTGATGGGACAGGGGGTACGAATTCACCCCTCCACTTT. This translates into CAISDGTGGTNSPLHF.